Detailed here is one TCR beta chain. In the original analysis: Using reference gene primer amplification, nucleated cell counts were estimated. This table comes from immunoSEQ multiplex PCR, and its TCRdb copy is limited to in-frame clones, with some not included. V, J and clone size are taken as reported in that table, and D and trimming were inferred from the DNA itself. The sample has about 150,000 clones, roughly 85% seen once; the top ten hold over 9.5%. These data are taken from a study of blood T cell repertoires in COVID-19. Study-level information: Samples came from the United States, Italy and Spain, spanning acute and convalescent COVID-19. Sample material is recorded as cDNA or gDNA derived from T cells, B-cell-depleted T cells, or PBMCs.

The origin of this receptor is a woman of 80 years or more with active or convalescent COVID-19. Sample: peripheral blood.

CDR3 in amino acids: CASSQDNRLAGLLGGQETQYF. CDR3 DNA: TGTGCCAGCAGCCAAGATAATCGGCTAGCGGGCCTCCTAGGGGGCCAAGAGACCCAGTACTTC. The chain is built from TRBV3-1 (or the pseudogene TRBV3-2) and TRBJ2-5, with 8 bases lining up with TRBD2. The length of the CDR3 is 21 residues. V lost 0 bases, J lost 1 base, and 19 bases stayed unmatched. CDR1 is LGHDT and CDR2 is YNNKEL in the germline V gene (reference sequence).